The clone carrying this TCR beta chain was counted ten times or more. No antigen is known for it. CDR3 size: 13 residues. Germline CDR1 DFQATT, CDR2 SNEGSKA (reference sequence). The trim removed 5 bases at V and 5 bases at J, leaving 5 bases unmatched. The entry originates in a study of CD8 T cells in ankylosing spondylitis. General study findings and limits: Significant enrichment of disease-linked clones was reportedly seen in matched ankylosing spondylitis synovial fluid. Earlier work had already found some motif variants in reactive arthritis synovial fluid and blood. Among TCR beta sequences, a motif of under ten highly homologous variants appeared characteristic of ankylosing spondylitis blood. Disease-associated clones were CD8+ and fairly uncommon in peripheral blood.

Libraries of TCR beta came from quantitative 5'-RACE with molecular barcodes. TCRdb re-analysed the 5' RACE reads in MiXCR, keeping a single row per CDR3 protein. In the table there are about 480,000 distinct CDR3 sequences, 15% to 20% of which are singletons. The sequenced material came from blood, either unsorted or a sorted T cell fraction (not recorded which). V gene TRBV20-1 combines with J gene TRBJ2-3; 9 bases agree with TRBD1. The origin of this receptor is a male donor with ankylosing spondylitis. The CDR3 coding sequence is TGCAGTGCTCGGACAGGGGCAGGAGATACGCAGTATTTT. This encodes CSARTGAGDTQYF.